The entry that follows covers one T cell receptor beta chain sequence. It has no known antigen specificity. Base qualities are missing; no much larger clone stands one base away. The data were taken from a study of blood T cell repertoires in COVID-19 (dated by TCRdb to the early 2020s). Background for the entire study: The collaborator samples originated in the United States, Italy and Spain and spanned the acute and convalescent phases of COVID-19. Samples came from the ongoing ImmuneRACE study (first 160 participants) plus 1,254 subjects from 6 global collaborators. The material from the prospective study consisted of cDNA or gDNA derived from T cells, B-cell-depleted T cells, or PBMCs. The repertoires were made available in a free public database intended to serve as a resource for research on the immune response to SARS-CoV-2. Subjects who had been exposed to COVID-19, were actively infected with it, or had recovered from it provided the deeply sampled blood TCRbeta repertoires that made up the dataset. Sample metadata almost always included a de-identified subject ID, COVID-19 status, age in years and sex. Where available, HLA class I and class II types were obtained from metadata supplied by the sample provider rather than from assay-based typing.

The full study reports these points: The quantity of clinical and demographic metadata differed by source and by participant and was supplied without curation.

Collaborating institutions collected whole blood in K2EDTA tubes following their own protocols. For TCRbeta analysis, collaborators shipped samples in one of three forms: frozen whole blood, isolated PBMCs, or DNA extracted from either of those sample types. The junction carries 14 bases between V and J, which are trimmed by 9 bases and 6 bases respectively. The CDR3 spans 12 residues, from the cysteine through the phenylalanine. Only the CDR3 DNA stays, 36 bases, in frame from base 1. According to the germline V gene, CDR1 reads ENHRY and CDR2 reads SYGVKD. TCRbeta CDR3 regions were amplified from genomic DNA using the immunoSEQ Assay, a bias-controlled multiplex PCR. For the original study's pipeline: The number of nucleated cells in each sample was estimated by amplification of reference gene primers within the assay. Sequence reads were collapsed and filtered to measure the absolute abundance of every unique TCRbeta CDR3 rearrangement. For each sample, productive Simpson clonality was calculated as the square root of Simpson's diversity index across productive rearrangements. TCRdb holds this immuneACCESS table with in-frame rearrangements only. Some clones are missing; in checked studies, unresolved V genes explain under half, and the rest has no known cause. Clone size and the V and J calls come from that table; the DNA yielded D and trimming. The sample has under 95,000 clones on record, 88% of them singletons. Jointly, the top ten make up roughly 45% of the sample.

The chain couples TRBV10-3 to TRBJ1-2, with a tentative D gene TRBD1 over 6 matching bases. This TCR came from a human donor in a cohort sampled during active COVID-19. Sequencing input: peripheral blood. The DNA is as follows: TGTGCCATACCACAGGGTTTTAATGGCTACACCTTC. Translated, this is CAIPQGFNGYTF.